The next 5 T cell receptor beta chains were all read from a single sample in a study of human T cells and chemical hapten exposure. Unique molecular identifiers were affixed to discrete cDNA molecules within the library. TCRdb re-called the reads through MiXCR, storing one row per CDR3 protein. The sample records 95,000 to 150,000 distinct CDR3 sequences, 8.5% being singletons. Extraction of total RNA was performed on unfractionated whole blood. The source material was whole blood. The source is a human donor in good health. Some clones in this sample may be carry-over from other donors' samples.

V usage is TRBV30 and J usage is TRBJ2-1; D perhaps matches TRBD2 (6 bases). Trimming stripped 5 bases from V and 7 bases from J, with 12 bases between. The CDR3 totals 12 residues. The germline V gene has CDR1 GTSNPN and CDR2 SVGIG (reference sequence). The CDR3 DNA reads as TGTGCCTGGGTGGGACTTGGGAATGAGCAGTTCTTC. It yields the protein CAWVGLGNEQFF.

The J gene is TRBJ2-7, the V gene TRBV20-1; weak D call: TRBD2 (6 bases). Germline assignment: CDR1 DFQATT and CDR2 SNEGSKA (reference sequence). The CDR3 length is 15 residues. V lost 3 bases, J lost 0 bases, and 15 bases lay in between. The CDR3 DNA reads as TGCAGTGCTAGGGCCCGGCGGGGACTCTCCTACGAGCAGTACTTC. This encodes CSARARRGLSYEQYF.

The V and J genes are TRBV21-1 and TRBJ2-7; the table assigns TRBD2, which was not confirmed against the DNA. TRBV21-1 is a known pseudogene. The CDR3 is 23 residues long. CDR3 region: CASSKALWPRLAGLPVGSYEQYF. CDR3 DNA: TGTGCCAGCAGCAAAGCGCTTTGGCCTCGGCTAGCGGGCTTACCGGTGGGGTCCTACGAGCAGTACTTC.

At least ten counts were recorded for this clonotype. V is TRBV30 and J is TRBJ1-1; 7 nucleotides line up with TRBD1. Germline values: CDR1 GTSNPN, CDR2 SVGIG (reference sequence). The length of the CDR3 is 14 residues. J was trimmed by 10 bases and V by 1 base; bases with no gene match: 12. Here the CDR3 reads CAWSADIRTGRAFF. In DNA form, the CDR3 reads TGTGCCTGGAGTGCGGACATTAGGACAGGCCGAGCTTTCTTT.

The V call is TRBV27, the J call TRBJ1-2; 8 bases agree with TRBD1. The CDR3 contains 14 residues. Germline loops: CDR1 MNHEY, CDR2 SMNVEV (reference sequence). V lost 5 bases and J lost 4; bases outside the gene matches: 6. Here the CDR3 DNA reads TGTGCCAGCAGTGCCACACAGGGGGGCTATGGCTACACCTTC. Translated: CASSATQGGYGYTF.